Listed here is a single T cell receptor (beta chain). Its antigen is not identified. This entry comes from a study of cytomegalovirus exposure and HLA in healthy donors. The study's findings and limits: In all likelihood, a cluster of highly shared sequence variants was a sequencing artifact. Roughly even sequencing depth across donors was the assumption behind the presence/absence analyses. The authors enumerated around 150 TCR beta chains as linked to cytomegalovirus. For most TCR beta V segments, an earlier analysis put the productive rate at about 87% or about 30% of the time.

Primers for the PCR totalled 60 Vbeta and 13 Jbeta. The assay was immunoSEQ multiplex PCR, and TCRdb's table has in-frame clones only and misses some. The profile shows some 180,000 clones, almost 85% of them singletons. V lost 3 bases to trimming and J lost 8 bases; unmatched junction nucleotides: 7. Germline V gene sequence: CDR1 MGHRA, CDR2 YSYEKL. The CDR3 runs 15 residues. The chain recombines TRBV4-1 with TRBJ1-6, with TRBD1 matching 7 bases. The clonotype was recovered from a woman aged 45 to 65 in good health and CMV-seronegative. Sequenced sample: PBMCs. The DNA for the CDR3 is TGCGCCAGCAGCCACCCGACAGGGAATTATTCACCCCTCCACTTT. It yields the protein CASSHPTGNYSPLHF.